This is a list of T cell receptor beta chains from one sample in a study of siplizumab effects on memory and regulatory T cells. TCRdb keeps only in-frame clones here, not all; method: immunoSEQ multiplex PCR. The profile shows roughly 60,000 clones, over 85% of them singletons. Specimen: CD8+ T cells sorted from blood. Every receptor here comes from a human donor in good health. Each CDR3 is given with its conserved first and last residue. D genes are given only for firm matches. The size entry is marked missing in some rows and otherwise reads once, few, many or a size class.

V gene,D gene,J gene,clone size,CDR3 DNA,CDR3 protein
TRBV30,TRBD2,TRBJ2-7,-,TGTGCCTGGAGTGTACGTGTGGGAGGGCGCGACGAGCAGTACTTC,CAWSVRVGGRDEQYF
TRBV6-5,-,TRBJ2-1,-,TGTGCCAGCAGGGGGGTGAATGAGCAGTTCTTC,CASRGVNEQFF
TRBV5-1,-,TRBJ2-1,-,TGCGCCAGCAGCTTGGCCCTTGGAGGGACCAATGAGCAGTTCTTC,CASSLALGGTNEQFF
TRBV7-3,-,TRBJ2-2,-,TGTGCCAGCAGCTTGGTGGGGCCCGGGGAGCTGTTTTTT,CASSLVGPGELFF
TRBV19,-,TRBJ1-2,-,TGTGCCAGTAGCCTGACAGAAGCCTATGGCTACACCTTC,CASSLTEAYGYTF
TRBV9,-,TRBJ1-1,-,TGTGCCAGCAGCGCTGGACAGACTTCAGAAGCTTTCTTT,CASSAGQTSEAFF
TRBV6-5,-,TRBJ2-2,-,TGTGCCAGCAGTTACCCCACTGGGGAGCTGTTTTTT,CASSYPTGELFF
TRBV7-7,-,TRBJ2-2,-,TGTGCTAGCAGCTTGACCCTCTATATCGGGTCGAACACCGGGGAGCTGTTTTTT,CASSLTLYIGSNTGELFF
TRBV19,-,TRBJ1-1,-,TGTGCCAGTAGTATAGGACAGCTGAACACTGAAGCTTTCTTT,CASSIGQLNTEAFF
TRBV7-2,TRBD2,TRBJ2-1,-,TGTGCCACCGACCTTCCTAGCGGGAGAGCGCCCTACAATGAGCAGTTCTTC,CATDLPSGRAPYNEQFF
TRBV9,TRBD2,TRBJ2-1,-,TGTGCCAGCAGCGTAGTGACTAGCGGGGACAATGAGCAGTTCTTC,CASSVVTSGDNEQFF
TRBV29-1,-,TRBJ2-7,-,TGCAGCGTTTCGGGGCCCTACGAGCAGTACTTC,CSVSGPYEQYF
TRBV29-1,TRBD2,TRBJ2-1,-,TGCAGCGTAGAACTAGCGGGGAGCTCCTACAATGAGCAGTTCTTC,CSVELAGSSYNEQFF
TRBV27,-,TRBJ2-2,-,TGTGCCAGCAGTTTAGCCCCGGCGCTTGCGAACACCGGGGAGCTGTTTTTT,CASSLAPALANTGELFF
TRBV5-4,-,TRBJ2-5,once,TGTGCCAGCAGCTTGACAGGGAGATTGGAGACCCAGTACTTC,CASSLTGRLETQYF
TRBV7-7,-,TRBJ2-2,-,TGTGCTAGCAGCCTGCGTGCAGGGGAACAGAACGGGGAGCTGTTTTTT,CASSLRAGEQNGELFF
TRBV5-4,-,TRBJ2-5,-,TGTGCCAGCAGCCCTGACAGTGAAGAGACCCAGTACTTC,CASSPDSEETQYF
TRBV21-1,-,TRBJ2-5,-,TGTGCCAGCAGCATGCGACAGGGTTTGGACCAAGAGACCCAGTACTTC,CASSMRQGLDQETQYF
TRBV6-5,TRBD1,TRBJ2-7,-,TGTGCCAGCAGTGCCTCCGGGACAGGGACCTACGAGCAGTACTTC,CASSASGTGTYEQYF
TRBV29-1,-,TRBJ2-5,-,TGCAGCGTTGAAGATCGCATCGGGCGGGAAGAGACCCAGTACTTC,CSVEDRIGREETQYF
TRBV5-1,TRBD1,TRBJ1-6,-,TGCGCCAGCAGCTTGGGGGCAGGGGGATCACCCCTCCACTTT,CASSLGAGGSPLHF
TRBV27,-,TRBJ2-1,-,TGTGCCAGCAGTCTTAGGGAGTACAATGAGCAGTTCTTC,CASSLREYNEQFF
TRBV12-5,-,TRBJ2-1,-,TGTGCTAGTGGTGAGACAGCTTTAAGCTCCTACAATGAGCAGTTCTTC,CASGETALSSYNEQFF